The T cell receptor beta chain described here comes from a study of long-term antiretroviral therapy in people with HIV. A few counts support this clone. The antigen is undetermined. Findings of the study overall: Upon ART, diversity increased but remained lower than transplant donor controls.

From germline, CDR1 is LNHDA and CDR2 SQIVND (reference sequence). The CDR3 length is 14 residues. Trimming shortened V by 2 bases and J by 9 bases, and 14 bases separated the two germline ends. Investigators performed immunoSEQ version v3.0 at survey level. Only in-frame clones appear in the TCRdb table, and some are missing; sequencing was by immunoSEQ multiplex PCR. Here the sample spans tens of thousands of clones, 80% to 90% being singletons. The V gene is TRBV19, the J gene TRBJ1-3; TRBD1 is a possible D gene (5 bases). Material: unsorted PBMCs, obtained 3.2 years before starting antiretroviral therapy. This receptor was obtained from a middle-aged man with HIV. The DNA for the CDR3 is TGTGCCAGTAGTATATTGGACACCTATTCCACCATATATTTT. The encoded protein is CASSILDTYSTIYF.